This T cell receptor (beta chain) came from a study of cytomegalovirus exposure and HLA in healthy donors listed by TCRdb under 2017. Regarding the complete study: An earlier analysis of around 600 of the donors reported approximately 300 Gb of sequence data and roughly 100 million unique TCR beta sequences from about 179 million T cells. The study used immunosequencing to profile the T cell repertoires of 600 to 850 subjects and linked those repertoires to cytomegalovirus serostatus. Along with the approximately 620-subject first cohort, a separate validation cohort of over a hundred different subjects was used. The number of typed donors differed by locus: roughly 620-640 for A, B, C, DRB1 and DQB1; 522 for DQA1; some 610 for DPA1; and roughly 450 for DPB1. The later analysis used no new phenotypic data to find candidate immune exposures, relying instead on TCR beta sequences and their occurrence across donors. Alongside the repertoire data, information on donor age, sex, ethnicity and CMV serostatus was compiled. Every discovery cohort repertoire had been produced on one sequencing platform. Among the roughly 390 genotyped donors, approximately 82% belonged to the genetic ancestry cluster associated with self-reported Caucasian donors. A later genetic analysis used genome-wide SNP genotypes for about three fifths of the roughly 700 donors, treating that subset as a discovery cohort. In a later analysis, previously published TCR beta repertoires from roughly 710 donors were re-analyzed and high-resolution HLA genotyping was added so that TCR occurrence patterns could be studied. The study aimed to test whether signatures of past pathogen exposure could be identified by cataloging public T cell receptors. An earlier analysis of 500 to 750 of the donors applied high-throughput TCR beta sequencing to assess whether each TCR beta V gene segment acted as functional or pseudogenic. Both class I and class II loci were covered by HLA typing, at four-digit resolution. To predict cytomegalovirus infection status, the study combined high-throughput TCR immunosequencing, statistical association of individual TCRs with disease status, and machine learning. An early release that covered 640 HLA-typed donors contained approximately 300 gigabases of sequencing data and 75 million to 100 million unique TCR sequences. A few DR-DQ haplotypes were treated as single units for association and clustering because of strong linkage in the cohort. Among some 410 genotyped donors of the cohort, an average of 235,054 unique TCR beta nucleotide sequences were sequenced per donor, roughly a sixth of them non-productive. The study at large found these results: An earlier analysis of approximately 540 of the donors showed that most TCR beta V segments appeared in productive rearrangements either about 87% or about 30% of the time, which broadly matched IMGT annotations. In this cohort, only TCR beta chains were sequenced, and detectable features were limited by the absence of alpha or paired-chain data. A further reported finding was that TCR beta sequences accurately predicted the HLA-A and HLA-B alleles for most subjects in the first cohort. In a later analysis, TCR association rates were found to vary across HLA loci, with the most associated TCRs seen for DRB1 alleles and the fewest for HLA-C alleles. In a later analysis, several top co-occurrence clusters were reported to appear linked to parvovirus B19, influenza, CMV and Epstein-Barr virus. Linkage disequilibrium might explain the correlated functional status among segregating V segments, but an unknown experimental factor could not be ruled out. In a later genetic analysis, a missense DCLRE1C variant was associated with V-gene and J-gene trimming of TCR beta chains, and the association was replicated in an independent cohort. In a later analysis, HLA-associated TCR beta chains were found to be more clonally expanded and to have lower generation probabilities than equally common non-associated chains. The classifier was reported to diagnose cytomegalovirus status with high specificity and sensitivity in both the original and validation cohorts. A group of highly shared sequence variants was considered likely to be a technical artifact of the sequencing pipeline. Because the 87-base-pair reads could not distinguish some IMGT-functional V segments, including TRBV6-2 and TRBV6-3, those segments were excluded. In vitro tests confirmed that a few of the cytomegalovirus-associated TCR beta chains recognize cytomegalovirus antigens. Strong co-occurrence of HLA alleles, especially DR and DQ, made assigning TCR associations to individual alleles difficult. Because counts were too low, seventeen rarely observed V segments, including chromosome 9 orphons, were excluded from the earlier analysis of 587 of the donors. At a false discovery rate of 0.05, a later analysis linked approximately 18,000 TCR beta sequences to specific HLA alleles. Because HLA typing was missing for some donors at each locus, association tests included only the typed subset. Most CMV-associated TCR beta chains appeared to be HLA-restricted in a later analysis, and the HLA associations seemed to be driven largely by CMV exposure. While some public TCRs were present in many individuals, most TCR sequences turned up only very rarely across donors. Roughly uniform sequencing depth across donors was assumed in presence/absence analyses, although this assumption may not hold. Compared with the roughly 670-donor mean, donors in an Asian-associated ancestry cluster had fewer N-insertions in productive TCRs, according to a later genetic analysis. In the study, approximately 150 TCR beta chains were listed as associated with cytomegalovirus. The only immune exposure information available for the cohort was CMV serostatus. The authors suggested that the approach could potentially be extended to other disease states and immunological phenotypes.

Libraries were built with the immunoSEQ multiplex PCR assay. For the multiplex PCR, a mixture combining 60 forward primers for TCR Vbeta segments and 13 reverse primers for TCR Jbeta segments was used. The CDR3 region of rearranged TCR beta genes was amplified from genomic DNA with a multiplex PCR assay. The Illumina HiSeq System was used to sequence the amplified TCR beta libraries as 87-base-pair reads. In the authors' own workflow: A later analysis tallied roughly 76 million unique TCR beta chains across the 666 repertoires, and approximately 11 million of those chains were shared by two or more donors. To remove PCR and sequencing errors, raw reads were error-corrected and collapsed into unique sequences using a nearest-neighbor algorithm that merged closely related sequences. V, D and J gene segments were assigned by aligning CDR3 sequences to IMGT reference sequences. For a sequence to be retained, at least a six-nucleotide match to both a V gene segment and a J gene segment was required. A rearrangement counted as productive if the CDR3 had no stop codons and remained in frame with V and J, and every other rearrangement counted as non-productive. CDR3 was defined by IMGT convention, running from the second conserved V-encoded cysteine to the conserved J-encoded phenylalanine. In an earlier analysis of more than 550 of the donors, sequences lacking an unambiguous match to a single V gene segment were excluded. In an earlier analysis of approximately 560 of the donors, a V segment was called functional when productive rearrangements were above 56.7%, and segregating when the standard deviation between donors exceeded 5%. A statistical classification framework was built for diagnosing cytomegalovirus status from the catalog of TCR beta chain sequences. A later analysis assigned V and J genes by comparing TCR nucleotide sequences with IMGT/GENE-DB human TR gene sequences. Using the TCRdist pipeline, a later analysis assigned CDR3 sequences along with most-parsimonious VDJ recombination scenarios. In a later analysis, each TCR beta chain was defined by its CDR3 amino acid sequence together with its V-gene family, and reads without a unique V-gene family were excluded. To address suspected cross-contamination and a sequencing artifact, a later analysis removed 450 to 700 highly shared, low-generation-probability nucleotide sequences. For each public chain, a later analysis derived a clonal expansion index from normalized ranks of inferred template counts within each repertoire. In a later analysis, generation probabilities were computed using a VDJ recombination model fitted to out-of-frame rearrangements, and the results were checked against IGoR. A later analysis scored TCR-TCR, TCR-HLA and TCR-CMV co-occurrence with hypergeometric tests, applying a repertoire-size bias correction to TCR pairs. False discovery rates were estimated in a later analysis by permuting HLA or CMV assignments 20 times. In a later analysis, co-occurring TCRs were grouped using DBSCAN, with TCRdist sequence similarity added in when clustering inside HLA-allele-positive subsets. Repertoires with fewer than 30,000 or more than 120,000 public chains, plus five repertoires with anomalous nucleotide sharing, were excluded from co-occurrence clustering. Not all clones reach the TCRdb copy of this immuneACCESS table, which keeps in-frame sequences only. Checked studies attribute under half of the gap to unresolved V genes and leave the rest unexplained. V and J calls and clone size are those listed in that table; D and trimming were worked out from the DNA. The sample has approximately 170,000 clones on record, approximately 80% of them singletons. 2% to 3% of the sample lies in the top ten.

In total, 500 to 700 healthy bone marrow donors made up the cohort. At the time of sampling, all cohort members were nominally healthy, though unrecorded immune exposures were likely present. The donor was CMV seropositive and belonged to the group of 250 to 300 seropositive cohort members. Every donor gave a peripheral blood sample, and the peripheral blood mononuclear cells from that sample were used for TCR beta sequencing. The Qiagen DNeasy Blood Extraction Kit was used to extract genomic DNA from the blood cell samples. From its cysteine to its phenylalanine, the CDR3 spans 15 amino acids. Here the CDR3 DNA is all that survives: 45 bases in frame from base 1. At the junction V is shortened by 6 bases and J by 3 bases; bases outside the gene matches: 7. CDR1 and CDR2 are drawn from the germline V gene: KGHSH, LQKENI. As to this clone: It lacks a known antigen. The sample holds no much larger clone one base away, and base qualities are not on file. This same CDR3 is encoded by further DNA sequences in the sample.

The source is a woman in her forties in good health and CMV-seropositive. This receptor chain uses TRBV18 and TRBJ2-3, with TRBD1 identical over 9 junction bases. Sequenced: PBMCs. The CDR3 reads CASSLQGALTDTQYF. In nucleotide form, the sequence is TGTGCCAGCTCGCTACAGGGGGCGCTGACAGATACGCAGTATTTT. With the portions outside the CDR3 filled from the reference TRBV18 and TRBJ2-3 genes, the complete variable region becomes NAGVMQNPRHLVRRRGQEARLRCSPMKGHSHVYWYRQLPEEGLKFMVYLQKENIIDESGMPKERFSAEFPKEGPSILRIQQVVRGDSAAYFCASSLQGALTDTQYFGPGTRLTVL.